Given below is one T cell receptor beta chain in context. J was trimmed by 3 bases and V by 0 bases; bases with no gene match: 3. The CDR3 contains 16 residues. Germline values: CDR1 SGHRS, CDR2 YFSETQ. These data originate in a study of blood T cell repertoires in COVID-19. The wider study: T cells, B-cell-depleted T cells, or PBMCs supplied cDNA or gDNA.

Original processing methods: Reference gene primers were amplified, and this amplification served to estimate nucleated cell counts. Sequenced by immunoSEQ multiplex PCR; TCRdb stores in-frame clones only, minus some. V, J and clone size are taken as reported in that table, and D and trimming were inferred from the DNA itself. The data contain about 260,000 clones, 88% of them singletons. The origin of this receptor is a woman between 50 and 59 years old who had recovered from COVID-19. V is TRBV5-1 and J is TRBJ1-5, with TRBD1 matching over 10 bases. The sequenced sample consisted of PBMCs or T cells enriched from blood (not recorded which). CDR3 nucleotide sequence: TGCGCCAGCAGCTTGGGGGGGACAGGGGTCAATCAGCCCCAGCATTTT. Its protein product is CASSLGGTGVNQPQHF.